One sample yielded the 11 T cell receptor beta chains listed below, sequenced in a study of CD8+ T cells in alopecia areata. Extraction of RNA preceded its reverse transcription into cDNA, which served as the sequencing template. The repertoire was sequenced with immunoSEQ multiplex PCR; TCRdb's copy has only in-frame clones and lacks some. The repertoire includes about 260,000 clones, about 60% of them detected once, and roughly 0.88% sits in the top ten. Treatment here: oral pan-JAK inhibitor, 5-10 mg twice daily. The material sequenced was CD4+ T cells sorted from blood, taken around week 54, from a patient treated with tofacitinib. The receptors here all came from a human donor with alopecia areata.

The chain employs TRBV18 and TRBJ2-5; 10 bases are shared with TRBD1. Per the germline V gene, CDR1 is KGHSH and CDR2 is LQKENI. Trimming removed 3 bases from V and 5 bases from J; junction bases left unmatched: 6. There are 15 residues in the CDR3. The CDR3 sequence: CASSPRGQGYETQYF. CDR3 in DNA: TGTGCCAGCTCACCTCGGGGACAGGGGTATGAGACCCAGTACTTC.

The CDR3 region is CASSEGGTGANVLTF. CDR3 coding DNA: TGTGCCAGCAGCGAAGGGGGAACTGGGGCCAACGTCCTGACTTTC. The chain uses TRBV7-9 and TRBJ2-6; D is possibly TRBD1 (6 bases). V lost 5 bases and J lost 2, with 10 bases in between. This CDR3 contains 15 residues. CDR1 is SEHNR and CDR2 is FQNEAQ in the germline V gene (reference sequence).

This clone has more than one count but fewer than ten. J is TRBJ2-5 and V is TRBV19; 9 bases are a match to TRBD2. The CDR3 loop spans 16 amino acids. The V gene's germline CDR1 is LNHDA and CDR2 SQIVND (reference sequence). V gave up 6 bases and J gave up 3 bases; unmatched junction bases: 11. CDR3 nucleotides: TGTGCCAGTAGCCACCCGACGGCGGGAGGGGAAGAGACCCAGTACTTC. Translating gives CASSHPTAGGEETQYF. Variable domain in full (rest from reference TRBV19 and TRBJ2-5): DGGITQSPKYLFRKEGQNVTLSCEQNLNHDAMYWYRQDPGQGLRLIYYSQIVNDFQKGDIAEGYSVSREKKESFPLTVTSAQKNPTAFYLCASSHPTAGGEETQYFGPGTRLLVL.

The chain links TRBV6-5 to TRBJ2-1, with D possibly being TRBD1 (6 bases). Between the trimmed V and J ends, which lost 0 bases and 10 bases, there was a span of 13 bases. This CDR3 has 14 amino acids. Looked up from germline, CDR1 is MNHEY and CDR2 is SVGAGI. CDR3 sequence reads: CASSYSTGSWEQFF. The CDR3 DNA reads as TGTGCCAGCAGTTACTCGACAGGAAGTTGGGAGCAGTTCTTC.

The chain carries TRBV5-1 and TRBJ2-5, with D possibly being TRBD1 (5 bases). The CDR3 totals 14 residues. Germline CDR1 SGHRS, CDR2 YFSETQ. V was shortened by 0 bases and J by 4 bases, with 10 bases between the two germline ends. The CDR3 region has the DNA TGCGCCAGCAGCTTGGATGGGGCCTCAGAGACCCAGTACTTC. It is translated as CASSLDGASETQYF.

This chain links TRBV4-1 with TRBJ1-4; D is unresolved. Germline assignment: CDR1 MGHRA and CDR2 YSYEKL. The CDR3 extends over 17 amino acids. V lost 2 bases, J lost 8 bases, and 21 bases lay in between. The CDR3 protein is CASSQLRDGYSGEKLFF. The CDR3 DNA reads as TGCGCCAGCAGCCAATTGCGAGACGGTTACTCGGGGGAAAAACTGTTTTTT.

In its sample, this clone was seen a few times. The J gene is TRBJ1-3, the V gene TRBV7-2; 10 nucleotides match TRBD1. Germline loops: CDR1 SGHTA, CDR2 FQGNSA. This CDR3 contains 13 residues. The ends lost 10 bases at V and 4 bases at J; junction bases unmatched: 4. The CDR3 loop is CATRQGAGNTIYF. The CDR3, as DNA: TGTGCCACACGACAGGGGGCCGGAAACACCATATATTTT.

This clone was counted a few times. This chain links TRBV5-1 with TRBJ1-1, with D hard to call. The CDR3 has 13 residues. Between the trimmed V and J ends, which lost 1 base and 0 bases, there was a span of 4 bases. Germline assignment: CDR1 SGHRS and CDR2 YFSETQ. CDR3 amino acids: CASSLSMNTEAFF. The CDR3, as DNA: TGCGCCAGCAGCTTGAGTATGAACACTGAAGCTTTCTTT.

The chain combines TRBV25-1 with TRBJ1-2; 8 positions agree with TRBD1. V gave up 0 bases and J gave up 6 bases; unmatched junction bases: 6. The CDR3 has 15 residues. In germline, CDR1 is MGHDK, CDR2 SYGVNS. The CDR3, as DNA: TGTGCCAGCAGTGAATACAGGACAGGGAGTAATGGCTACACCTTC. Translation: CASSEYRTGSNGYTF.

The V and J genes are TRBV29-1 and TRBJ2-1, with TRBD1 matching 7 bases. The CDR3 spans 13 residues. J was trimmed by 2 bases and V by 7 bases; bases with no gene match: 5. Germline lookup yields CDR1 SQVTM and CDR2 ANQGSEA. CDR3 protein: CSGETGTYNEQFF. DNA of the CDR3: TGCAGCGGAGAGACAGGGACCTACAATGAGCAGTTCTTC.

The chain carries TRBV15 and TRBJ2-7; TRBD1 agrees at 7 bases. The CDR3 runs 16 residues. The J segment lost 3 bases and the V segment lost 1 base, leaving 9 bases of the junction unmatched. The germline V gene has CDR1 LNHNV and CDR2 YYDKDF (reference sequence). The CDR3 DNA reads as TGTGCCACCAGCAGAGCGAGACCGGGACAGTACTACGAGCAGTACTTC. The encoded protein is CATSRARPGQYYEQYF. The entire variable domain, with the rest obtained from reference TRBV15 and TRBJ2-7, is as follows: DAMVIQNPRYQVTQFGKPVTLSCSQTLNHNVMYWYQQKSSQAPKLLFHYYDKDFNNEADTPDNFQSRRPNTSFCFLDIRSPGLGDTAMYLCATSRARPGQYYEQYFGPGTRLTVT.